This T cell receptor (beta chain) was captured in a study of tumor-infiltrating lymphocytes in oesophageal squamous cell carcinoma. Trimming shortened V by 4 bases and J by 13 bases, and 23 bases separated the two germline ends. CDR3 length: 15 residues. In germline, CDR1 is MNHNS, CDR2 SASEGT. Via MiXCR, TCRdb re-called the PCR reads, giving one row per CDR3 protein. The repertoire holds 15,000 to 25,000 distinct CDR3 sequences, roughly 40% seen once, with around 40% in the top ten. The sequenced sample was esophageal tumor tissue. This TCR was recovered from a male donor with esophageal squamous cell carcinoma. The chain links TRBV6-1 to TRBJ2-1; D is unresolved. The CDR3 here is CASSVNLKYQETQFF. In DNA form, the CDR3 reads TGTGCCAGCAGTGTCAATCTAAAGTACCAAGAGACACAGTTCTTC.